This T cell receptor beta chain was recovered during a study of regulatory T cells in long-lasting Graves disease. Study-level findings and limits: Persistent disease preferred TRBV28, TRBJ1-2 and TRBJ2-5.

This clonotype has just a few counts. The antigen is not known. The CDR3 loop spans 13 amino acids. Trimming shortened V by 0 bases and J by 5 bases, and 5 bases separated the two germline ends. Germline values: CDR1 SGHKS, CDR2 YYEKEE (reference sequence). Time point of the sample: persistent/refractory GD, antithyroid drugs over 5 years with positive TRAb. The TCR library was made from RNA extracted from PBMCs. Building the TCR beta libraries relied on iRepertoire HTBI primers, and CDR3 regions underwent Arm-PCR. TCRdb redid the calling of the multiplex PCR reads with MiXCR, one entry per CDR3 protein. The repertoire includes about 660,000 distinct CDR3 sequences, about 32% of them detected once, and around 42% sits in the top ten.

Sample: peripheral blood mononuclear cells (PBMCs), taken when the disease was refractory, from a patient treated with antithyroid drugs. The receptor was derived from a female donor with Graves disease. The J gene is TRBJ1-4, the V gene TRBV5-5; D remains unclear. The CDR3 loop reads CASSLDVNEKLFF. In nucleotides, the CDR3 is TGTGCCAGCAGCTTGGACGTAAATGAAAAACTGTTTTTT.